This TCR beta chain was documented in a study of PD-1 blockade in classical Hodgkin lymphoma. Findings of the study overall: At baseline, newly diagnosed patients reportedly showed less TCR diversity than healthy donors. It was CD4+ TCR diversity, not CD8+, that rose significantly by C4D1.

V was cut by 10 bases and J by 2 bases, with 24 bases left in between. There are 17 residues in the CDR3. Germline V gene data show CDR1 as ENHRY and CDR2 as SYGVKD. Time point noted: cycle 4 day 1 (C4D1), after five to seven weeks of nivolumab. There was relapse after autologous stem cell transplantation in every patient, and there was variation in brentuximab vedotin exposure. Thawed PBMCs underwent magnetic negative selection to yield purified CD4+ T cells. Relapsed/refractory classical Hodgkin lymphoma patients had complete, partial or progressive responses. This table comes from immunoSEQ multiplex PCR, and its TCRdb copy is limited to in-frame clones, with some not included. The sample records about 15,000 clones, 78% being singletons. On this clone: Its antigen is unidentified.

This sequence originates from a human donor with classical Hodgkin lymphoma. The sequencing used CD4+ T cells from blood, collected before the fourth cycle of nivolumab. This rearrangement joins TRBV10-3 to TRBJ1-5, with TRBD1 as a possible D gene (6 bases). CDR3 amino acids: CATRGQNNYWGNQPQHF. For the CDR3, the DNA is TGTGCCACCCGGGGGCAGAATAATTATTGGGGCAATCAGCCCCAGCATTTT.